A single sample is the source of the 31 T cell receptor beta chains below, sequenced in a study of Ad26.COV2.S vaccination and SARS-CoV-2 variants. Some clones are missing from TCRdb's copy, which holds only in-frame ones; the method was immunoSEQ multiplex PCR. The table has some 340,000 clones, approximately 86% seen once. Stated treatment: 15 to 20 received Ad26.COV2.S at low or high dose, single or two shots; about five received placebo; per-sample allocation not given. At day 63 after the first vaccine or placebo injection, samples were drawn. Material: peripheral blood, obtained in a trial of Ad26.COV2.S vaccine versus placebo. The receptors here all came from a person aged 18 to 65 who received the Ad26.COV2.S COVID-19 vaccine or a placebo.

V gene TRBV11-2 combines with J gene TRBJ2-1; TRBD2 is a possible D gene (5 bases). Germline CDR1 is SGHAT and CDR2 is FQNNGV. V was shortened by 0 bases and J by 9 bases, with 15 bases between the two germline ends. This CDR3 comprises 15 residues. CDR3 DNA sequence: TGTGCCAGCAGCTTAGATCTAGCAGGCCTCGGTGAGCAGTTCTTC. Amino acid sequence: CASSLDLAGLGEQFF.

This clone was counted only a few times. The chain employs TRBV6-1 and TRBJ1-2; tentative D call: TRBD1 (6 bases). The CDR3 consists of 16 residues. Germline CDR1 is MNHNS and CDR2 is SASEGT. Between the trimmed V and J ends, which lost 3 bases and 3 bases, there was a span of 17 bases. The CDR3 protein is CASSDSGRGGDYGYTF. CDR3 in DNA: TGTGCCAGCAGTGACAGTGGAAGGGGGGGGGACTATGGCTACACCTTC.

The chain combines TRBV7-9 with TRBJ1-4; D not resolved. This CDR3 has 13 residues. Germline V lookup: CDR1 SEHNR, CDR2 FQNEAQ (reference sequence). The V gene lost 2 bases and the J gene lost 8 bases, with 9 bases spanning the gap. CDR3 region: CASSLNGGEKLFF. In DNA, the CDR3 is TGTGCCAGCAGCTTAAACGGTGGGGAAAAACTGTTTTTT.

This chain connects TRBV11-3 to TRBJ2-1; no firm D call. This CDR3 region has 13 residues. The ends were cut back, 3 bases at V and 9 bases at J, with 12 bases in the middle. CDR1 and CDR2 (germline): SGHNT, YENEEA. The CDR3 sequence: CASSFQPRREQFF. The CDR3 bases are TGTGCCAGCAGCTTCCAACCCCGTCGTGAGCAGTTCTTC.

This clone was seen a single time. A junction boundary mismatches the germline segment, possibly from a read error. This chain joins TRBV9 and TRBJ1-6; TRBD1 is a possible D gene (6 bases). Germline V CDR1 and CDR2: SGDLS, YYNGEE. This CDR3 is 12 amino acids long. The CDR3 loop reads CANSDSGAPLHF. The CDR3 nucleotides are TGTGCCAACAGCGATTCAGGGGCACCCCTCCACTTT.

The CDR3 DNA reads as TGTGCCAGCAGCTCCCTGGGGGTCTACGAGCAGTACTTC. This sequence encodes CASSSLGVYEQYF. The rearrangement uses TRBV7-9 and TRBJ2-7, with D possibly being TRBD1 or TRBD2 (5 bases each). Between the trimmed V and J ends, which lost 4 bases and 3 bases, there was a span of 10 bases. This CDR3 contains 13 residues. The germline V gene has CDR1 SEHNR and CDR2 FQNEAQ (reference sequence). The variable domain in full, with the rest retrieved from reference TRBV7-9 and TRBJ2-7, is DTGVSQNPRHKITKRGQNVTFRCDPISEHNRLYWYRQTLGQGPEFLTYFQNEAQLEKSRLLSDRFSAERPKGSFSTLEIQRTEQGDSAMYLCASSSLGVYEQYFGPGTRLTVT.

J is TRBJ1-1 and V is TRBV30; D may be TRBD1 (5 bases). Germline CDR1 and CDR2: GTSNPN and SVGIG (reference sequence). V was shortened by 5 bases and J by 3 bases, with 16 bases between the two germline ends. The CDR3 has 14 amino acids. This chain's CDR3 is CAWGWGGWDTEAFF. The CDR3 region has the DNA TGTGCCTGGGGATGGGGCGGTTGGGACACTGAAGCTTTCTTT. Combining the CDR3 with reference TRBV30 and TRBJ1-1 gives the whole variable domain SQTIHQWPATLVQPVGSPLSLECTVEGTSNPNLYWYRQAAGRGLQLLFYSVGIGQISSEVPQNLSASRPQDRQFILSSKKLLLSDSGFYLCAWGWGGWDTEAFFGQGTRLTVV.

The chain uses TRBV7-2 and TRBJ1-2, with a weak D call TRBD1 (6 bases). The CDR3 runs 15 residues. Germline V gene lookup returns CDR1 SGHTA and CDR2 FQGNSA. V was shortened by 5 bases and J by 2 bases, with 15 bases between the two germline ends. For the CDR3, the DNA is TGTGCCAGCAGCCTACAGGGAAAGAGGAACTATGGCTACACCTTC. It codes for CASSLQGKRNYGYTF. Full variable domain (remainder filled in from reference TRBV7-2 and TRBJ1-2): GAGVSQSPSNKVTEKGKDVELRCDPISGHTALYWYRQSLGQGLEFLIYFQGNSAPDKSGLPSDRFSAERTGGSVSTLTIQRTQQEDSAVYLCASSLQGKRNYGYTFGSGTRLTVV.

The chain uses TRBV27 and TRBJ2-7; the D gene is possibly TRBD1 (6 bases). This CDR3 is built from 15 residues. The V gene lost 1 base and the J gene lost 1 base, with 11 bases spanning the gap. Germline CDR1 reads MNHEY; CDR2 reads SMNVEV (reference sequence). CDR3 in DNA: TGTGCCAGCAGTTTATTGAGGGGGTTATCCTACGAGCAGTACTTC. This gives the protein CASSLLRGLSYEQYF.

The V call is TRBV19, the J call TRBJ2-2; 9 bases match TRBD2. With 1 base clipped from V and 2 bases from J, the junction kept 5 bases outside the gene matches. This CDR3 has 17 amino acids. Germline CDR1 and CDR2: LNHDA and SQIVND (reference sequence). The CDR3 spells CASSIVAGARNTGELFF. The CDR3 coding sequence is TGTGCCAGTAGTATAGTAGCGGGGGCGCGTAACACCGGGGAGCTGTTTTTT.

V and J are TRBV11-2 and TRBJ1-1, with a possible D match to TRBD1 (5 bases). The CDR3 has 14 residues. V was cut by 0 bases and J by 5 bases, with 10 bases left in between. From germline, CDR1 is SGHAT and CDR2 FQNNGV. The CDR3 nucleotides are TGTGCCAGCAGCTTAGATCCGGGGGGGACTGAAGCTTTCTTT. This sequence encodes CASSLDPGGTEAFF.

The chain uses TRBV5-1 and TRBJ1-4; no clear D gene. The CDR3 loop spans 16 amino acids. The germline gives CDR1 SGHRS, CDR2 YFSETQ. V gave up 0 bases and J gave up 4 bases, with 13 bases separating them. CDR3: CASSLGTGSINEKLFF. The CDR3 nucleotides read TGCGCCAGCAGCTTGGGGACGGGCTCCATTAATGAAAAACTGTTTTTT.

V is TRBV19 and J is TRBJ1-6; D is unresolved. In germline, CDR1 is LNHDA, CDR2 SQIVND (reference sequence). The length of the CDR3 is 17 residues. Trimming stripped 0 bases from V and 7 bases from J, with 16 bases between. In DNA form, the CDR3 reads TGTGCCAGTAGTATAGATACAGCCTTCCCGGGGAATTCACCCCTCCACTTT. This gives the protein CASSIDTAFPGNSPLHF.

This clone occurred a few times. In DNA, the CDR3 is TGCGCCAGCAGCTTGGGGACAGGGGTTGAAGCTTTCTTT. It encodes CASSLGTGVEAFF. This chain uses TRBV5-1 with TRBJ1-1, with 9 positions matching TRBD1. Looked up from germline, CDR1 is SGHRS and CDR2 is YFSETQ. This CDR3 has 13 amino acids. The V gene end was trimmed by 0 bases and the J gene end by 7 bases; junction bases not matched to a gene: 1.

CDR3 sequence: CASSADRGHQETQYF. CDR3 DNA: TGTGCCAGCAGCGCGGACAGGGGCCACCAAGAGACCCAGTACTTC. The rearrangement uses TRBV9 and TRBJ2-5, with TRBD1 matching 9 bases. V was clipped by 3 bases and J by 0 bases; unmatched bases: 3. CDR3 length equals 15 residues. Germline CDR1 SGDLS, CDR2 YYNGEE.

The chain is built from TRBV23-1 and TRBJ1-4, with D maybe TRBD1 (6 bases). TRBV23-1 is reported as an ORF; its role is uncertain. The V end lost 2 bases, the J end lost 6 bases, and 10 bases lay between the germline ends. This CDR3 comprises 14 residues. The DNA for the CDR3 is TGCGCCAGCAGTCAAATCGGGGGCGATGAAAAACTGTTTTTT. This gives the protein CASSQIGGDEKLFF.

The J gene is TRBJ1-4, the V gene TRBV7-9, with TRBD1 matching 9 bases. Germline V lookup: CDR1 SEHNR, CDR2 FQNEAQ (reference sequence). The CDR3 is 15 residues long. Trimming at V came to 5 bases and at J to 4 bases, leaving 5 bases not matched to a gene. This chain's CDR3 is CASSTWTGDNEKLFF. The CDR3 DNA follows: TGTGCCAGCAGCACGTGGACAGGGGATAATGAAAAACTGTTTTTT.

V gene TRBV30 combines with J gene TRBJ1-1; TRBD1 might be the D (6 bases). Germline V gives CDR1 GTSNPN, CDR2 SVGIG (reference sequence). The CDR3 contains 9 residues. Between the trimmed V and J ends, which lost 8 bases and 13 bases, there was a span of 14 bases. In DNA form, the CDR3 reads TGTGCCGGAGGGGGACTGGATTTCTTT. Translated, it gives CAGGGLDFF.

The chain joins TRBV5-4 to TRBJ1-6, with D unclear. Germline V gene lookup returns CDR1 SGHNT and CDR2 YYREEE (reference sequence). Trimming took 2 bases from V and 13 from J, leaving 13 bases between them. The CDR3 spans 13 residues. The CDR3 bases are TGTGCCAGCAGCTTATACCTTGAAGGGCCCCTCCACTTT. It yields the protein CASSLYLEGPLHF.

The V gene is TRBV10-3, the J gene TRBJ2-7, with 8 bases lining up with TRBD2. This CDR3 is built from 16 residues. V gave up 4 bases and J gave up 2 bases; unmatched junction bases: 10. Germline V lookup: CDR1 ENHRY, CDR2 SYGVKD. The DNA for the CDR3 is TGTGCCATCAGTGCGCTCGGGGCGGGGGGTACCTACGAGCAGTACTTC. Translating it yields CAISALGAGGTYEQYF.

The chain uses TRBV5-1 and TRBJ2-1, with D unresolved. Germline V CDR1 and CDR2: SGHRS, YFSETQ. The CDR3 has 14 amino acids. The V end was cut by 2 bases, the J end by 6 bases, with 12 bases between. The CDR3 is CASSFSGPSNEQFF. The DNA for the CDR3 is TGCGCCAGCAGCTTTTCCGGGCCCTCCAATGAGCAGTTCTTC.

The V call is TRBV4-1, the J call TRBJ1-2, with 9 bases fitting TRBD1. The trim removed 4 bases at V and 4 bases at J, leaving 7 bases unmatched. This CDR3 has 15 residues. The germline gives CDR1 MGHRA, CDR2 YSYEKL. This CDR3 reads CASSLETGGIYGYTF. The CDR3 DNA follows: TGCGCCAGCAGCCTAGAGACAGGGGGGATCTATGGCTACACCTTC.

The chain combines TRBV6-2 or TRBV6-3 with TRBJ2-7; TRBD1 might be the D (5 bases). This CDR3 is 14 amino acids long. Germline CDR1 MNHEY, CDR2 SVGEGT. Trimming left V 2 bases short and J 2 bases short, with 10 bases between. The CDR3 sequence is CASSYPPGTYEQYF. The CDR3 DNA is TGTGCCAGCAGTTACCCCCCAGGGACCTACGAGCAGTACTTC.

The chain links TRBV3-1 (or the pseudogene TRBV3-2) to TRBJ2-7; D uncertain. Germline V gene data show CDR1 as LGHDT and CDR2 as YNNKEL (reference sequence). This CDR3 is 13 amino acids long. Trimming stripped 1 base from V and 3 bases from J, with 7 bases between. CDR3 in amino acids: CASSQGIIYEQYF. The CDR3 bases are TGTGCCAGCAGCCAAGGTATAATCTACGAGCAGTACTTC.

In this sample, this clone turned up a few times. CDR3 sequence (DNA): TGTGCCAGCGCGGTTGGGGACGCGGGTGGTGAAAAACTGTTTTTT. Translation gives CASAVGDAGGEKLFF. J is TRBJ1-4 and V is TRBV9; tentative D call: TRBD1 (5 bases). V lost 7 bases and J lost 7, with 20 bases in between. The CDR3 is 15 amino acids. Germline lookup yields CDR1 SGDLS and CDR2 YYNGEE.

V is TRBV7-9 and J is TRBJ1-6; possibly TRBD1 for D (5 bases). V was pared by 6 bases and J by 1 base, with 13 bases between. The CDR3 length is 16 residues. Germline CDR1 is SEHNR and CDR2 is FQNEAQ (reference sequence). The CDR3 nucleotides read TGTGCCAGCAGTTCAACGGGGGGGTCCTATAATTCACCCCTCCACTTT. It specifies CASSSTGGSYNSPLHF.

The chain employs TRBV18 and TRBJ1-1; D unresolved. V gave up 3 bases and J gave up 3 bases, with 11 bases separating them. This CDR3 is built from 14 residues. Germline V gene lookup returns CDR1 KGHSH and CDR2 LQKENI. CDR3 nucleotides: TGTGCCAGCTCACCCCTACAGACTGACACTGAAGCTTTCTTT. It specifies CASSPLQTDTEAFF.

The chain joins TRBV19 to TRBJ1-2; D is perhaps TRBD1 (6 bases). V shed 2 bases and J shed 6 bases, with 13 bases lying between them. Germline CDR1 reads LNHDA; CDR2 reads SQIVND (reference sequence). The CDR3 has 14 residues. The CDR3 sequence: CASSIPGGRDGYTF. The CDR3 DNA is TGTGCCAGTAGTATACCCGGGGGCCGGGATGGCTACACCTTC.

In its sample, this clone was seen once. V gene TRBV18 combines with J gene TRBJ1-5, with D possibly matching TRBD1 (6 bases). Germline values: CDR1 KGHSH, CDR2 LQKENI. The germline V and J ends were trimmed by 8 bases and 0 bases, with 14 bases remaining between them. The CDR3 has 15 residues. The CDR3 protein is CASTTGTNSNQPQHF. CDR3 bases: TGTGCCAGCACCACAGGGACTAATAGCAATCAGCCCCAGCATTTT.

The V call is TRBV6-5, the J call TRBJ1-1; the match to TRBD1 covers 8 bases. The CDR3 spans 13 residues. Trimming cost V 6 bases and J 1 base; bases outside gene matches: 1. Germline V gene sequence: CDR1 MNHEY, CDR2 SVGAGI. CDR3 residues: CASSGQGNTEAFF. The CDR3 DNA follows: TGTGCCAGCAGCGGACAGGGGAACACTGAAGCTTTCTTT.

This clone was detected only once. This chain links TRBV6-5 with TRBJ2-2; TRBD2 matches 8 bases. From germline, CDR1 is MNHEY and CDR2 SVGAGI. The CDR3 consists of 14 residues. The V gene end was trimmed by 6 bases and the J gene end by 6 bases; junction bases not matched to a gene: 6. The CDR3 spells CASSRTSFSGELFF. The DNA of the CDR3 is TGTGCCAGCAGCCGGACTAGCTTCTCCGGGGAGCTGTTTTTT.